The rows below give T cell receptor beta chains drawn from one sample of a study of T cell responses to AZD1222 COVID-19 vaccine. The protocol was immunoSEQ multiplex PCR, while the TCRdb copy is restricted to in-frame clones and leaves out a portion. Among 91,000 or so clones listed, around nine tenths were seen once. The sample was peripheral blood, taken 28 days after the second AZD1222 dose. The receptors were gathered from an adult who received the AZD1222 COVID-19 vaccine. The CDR3 runs from the conserved cysteine through the conserved F or W. Fields, in order: V gene, clone size, J gene, D gene, CDR3 DNA, CDR3 protein. D genes are given only for firm matches. The size field is filled for only some rows; it gives once, few, many or a size class.

>TRBV10-3|-|TRBJ1-2|-
TGTGCCATCAGTGAGTTGGGGTCGGGTATCTATGGCTACACCTTC
CAISELGSGIYGYTF
>TRBV5-4|-|TRBJ2-1|TRBD2
TGTGCCAGCAGCCCGGAAGTTACGGGGGGTCCGTACAATGAGCAGTTCTTC
CASSPEVTGGPYNEQFF
>TRBV11-3|-|TRBJ1-2|-
TGTGCCAGCAGCTTTGAGGGGAGGGGCGGTAACTATGGCTACACCTTC
CASSFEGRGGNYGYTF
>TRBV7-9|-|TRBJ1-2|-
TGTGCCAGCAGCTCCGCGGTGGACGGTAACTATGGCTACACCTTC
CASSSAVDGNYGYTF
>TRBV19|-|TRBJ2-3|TRBD2
TGTGCCAGTAGTCCCGGGGCTAGCGGGGGGGCGTGGGATACGCAGTATTTT
CASSPGASGGAWDTQYF
>TRBV19|few|TRBJ1-6|-
TGTGCCAGTAGTATAGGGAACAGAAATAATTCACCCCTCCACTTT
CASSIGNRNNSPLHF
>TRBV25-1|few|TRBJ2-5|TRBD2
TGTGCCAGCAGTGAGTGGCTAGCGGGGTGGCAGTACTTC
CASSEWLAGWQYF
>TRBV11-2|once|TRBJ1-1|-
TGTGCCAGCAGCTTAGCCAGGGGTGGTGTGAACACTGAAGCTTTCTTT
CASSLARGGVNTEAFF
>TRBV19|-|TRBJ2-7|-
TGTGCCAGTAGTGTCGACTTGGGGTACGAGCAGTACTTC
CASSVDLGYEQYF
>TRBV11-2|-|TRBJ2-7|TRBD1
TGTGCCAGCAGCCGCCTTAGCGGGACAGGGGGCTACGAGCAGTACTTC
CASSRLSGTGGYEQYF